This passage covers 5 T cell receptor beta chains from one sample sequenced in a study of cytomegalovirus exposure and HLA in healthy donors. PCR involved 60 Vbeta and 13 Jbeta primers. Using immunoSEQ multiplex PCR, the repertoire was profiled, and TCRdb retains in-frame clones only, with some absent. The sample contains about 190,000 clones, over 75% of which appear only once. The sample taken for sequencing was PBMCs. These TCRs come from a man in his fifties or sixties in good health and CMV-seronegative.

The sample holds one count of this clone. The chain links TRBV7-3 to TRBJ2-3; TRBD2 agrees at 8 bases. Per the germline V gene, CDR1 is SGHTA and CDR2 is FQGTGA. This CDR3 has 15 residues. V was clipped by 5 bases and J by 2 bases; unmatched bases: 6. The chain's CDR3 is CASSRERGNTDTQYF. CDR3 nucleotides: TGTGCCAGCAGCAGAGAGCGGGGGAACACAGATACGCAGTATTTT.

The rearrangement joins TRBV15 to TRBJ2-3, with a possible D match to TRBD2 (6 bases). This CDR3 has 16 residues. V was clipped by 3 bases and J by 5 bases, with 18 bases between them. Germline CDR1 and CDR2: LNHNV and YYDKDF (reference sequence). DNA for the CDR3: TGTGCCACCAGCAGGGGGGGTGGATCTCGGATAGATACGCAGTATTTT. It translates to CATSRGGGSRIDTQYF.

The J gene is TRBJ2-7, the V gene TRBV19; D perhaps matches TRBD1 (5 bases). V was clipped by 10 bases and J by 7 bases, with 20 bases between them. This CDR3 has 13 residues. Germline lookup yields CDR1 LNHDA and CDR2 SQIVND (reference sequence). The CDR3 spells CATRQFQSREQYF. The CDR3 DNA follows: TGTGCCACTAGACAGTTCCAGAGTAGGGAGCAGTACTTC.

The V and J genes are TRBV4-3 and TRBJ1-2; 9 bases agree with TRBD1. The CDR3 sequence is 13 residues long. Germline CDR1 is LGHNA and CDR2 is YSLEER. The J segment lost 6 bases and the V segment lost 5 bases, leaving 4 bases of the junction unmatched. The CDR3 bases are TGCGCCAGCAGCATCGGACAGGGGCATGGCTACACCTTC. The encoded protein is CASSIGQGHGYTF.

This clone occurred a few times. J is TRBJ2-1 and V is TRBV4-3, with 9 bases aligning to TRBD2. With V trimmed by 6 bases and J by 10 bases, 10 bases remained unmatched. CDR3 length: 14 residues. Germline CDR1 is LGHNA and CDR2 is YSLEER. CDR3 in amino acids: CASSPGLAWDEQFF. In DNA form, the CDR3 reads TGCGCCAGCAGTCCGGGACTAGCCTGGGACGAGCAGTTCTTC.